A selection of T cell receptor beta chains follows, all from one sample in a study of T cells and Merkel cell carcinoma outcomes. Assay: immunoSEQ multiplex PCR; the TCRdb copy retains only in-frame clones and omits some. The sample lists under 15,000 clones; nearly 97% were seen once. Input material: tumor tissue from Merkel cell carcinoma. These receptors were obtained from a human donor with Merkel cell carcinoma. The CDR3 runs from the conserved cysteine through the conserved F or W. D genes are given only for firm matches. Clone size appears in some rows only: once, few, many, or a class for an expanded clone.

D: NA; V: TRBV7-7; J: TRBJ2-3; size: NA; DNA: TGTGCCAGCAGTTATAATGGGGCTACAGATACGCAGTATTTT; CDR3: CASSYNGATDTQYF
D: NA; V: TRBV19; J: TRBJ2-1; size: NA; DNA: TGTGCCAGTAGTATGCTAAGTGGAGGTTCCTACAATGAGCAGTTCTTC; CDR3: CASSMLSGGSYNEQFF
D: NA; V: TRBV5-1; J: TRBJ2-2; size: NA; DNA: TGCGCCAGCAGCCCAGGGGACAATCCCGGGGAGCTGTTTTTT; CDR3: CASSPGDNPGELFF
D: TRBD2; V: TRBV7-9; J: TRBJ2-2; size: NA; DNA: TGTGCCAGCAGCTTAGTGGCTAGCGGGAGGGCCCGGACCGGGGAGCTGTTTTTT; CDR3: CASSLVASGRARTGELFF
D: TRBD1; V: TRBV14; J: TRBJ2-5; size: NA; DNA: TGTGCCAGCAGCCATAAATTGGGACAGAGACAAGAGACCCAGTACTTC; CDR3: CASSHKLGQRQETQYF
D: NA; V: TRBV11-2; J: TRBJ2-1; size: NA; DNA: TGTGCCAGCAGCTTTTCGATGGCATCTACCTACAATGAGCAGTTCTTC; CDR3: CASSFSMASTYNEQFF
D: NA; V: TRBV4-1; J: TRBJ2-3; size: NA; DNA: TGCGCCAGCAACCAAGTCCACACAGATACGCAGTATTTT; CDR3: CASNQVHTDTQYF
D: NA; V: TRBV11-3; J: TRBJ2-7; size: NA; DNA: TGTGCCAGCAGCTTAGGTAGCCGAACTACGAGGCAGTACTTC; CDR3: CASSLGSRTTRQYF
D: NA; V: TRBV28; J: TRBJ1-1; size: NA; DNA: TGTGCCAGCAGTTCTCAAATGAACACTGAAGCTTTCTTT; CDR3: CASSSQMNTEAFF
D: TRBD1; V: TRBV7-9; J: TRBJ2-3; size: NA; DNA: TGTGCCAGCAGCTTAGGACAGGGGGCCGCAGATACGCAGTATTTT; CDR3: CASSLGQGAADTQYF
D: TRBD1; V: TRBV6-5; J: TRBJ1-3; size: NA; DNA: TGTGCCAGCAGCTGGGACAGATCCTCTGGAAACACCATATATTTT; CDR3: CASSWDRSSGNTIYF
D: TRBD1; V: TRBV2; J: TRBJ1-5; size: NA; DNA: TGTGCCAGCAGATGGGACAGGGGCAATCAGCCCCAGCATTTT; CDR3: CASRWDRGNQPQHF
D: NA; V: TRBV2; J: TRBJ2-7; size: NA; DNA: TGTGCCAGCAGTGAAAGGGAACCACCCTCCTACGAGCAGTACTTC; CDR3: CASSEREPPSYEQYF
D: NA; V: TRBV11-3; J: TRBJ2-2; size: NA; DNA: TGTGCCAGCAGCCCGACAGGGAGGGGGACCGGGGAGCTGTTTTTT; CDR3: CASSPTGRGTGELFF
D: NA; V: TRBV28; J: TRBJ1-5; size: NA; DNA: TGTGCCAGCGCTGCAGGGAGCGAGCCCCAGCATTTT; CDR3: CASAAGSEPQHF
D: TRBD1; V: TRBV18; J: TRBJ2-2; size: few; DNA: TGTGCCAGCTCACCACCGATGATCGGGACAGGGTCCGGGGAGCTGTTTTTT; CDR3: CASSPPMIGTGSGELFF
D: NA; V: TRBV10-3; J: TRBJ2-5; size: NA; DNA: TGTGCCATCAGTGAAGAGCGGGAGACCCAGTACTTC; CDR3: CAISEERETQYF
D: NA; V: TRBV4-3; J: TRBJ2-3; size: NA; DNA: TGCGCCAGCAGCCGACTAGGGGGGGCTAGCACAGATACGCAGTATTTT; CDR3: CASSRLGGASTDTQYF
D: NA; V: TRBV28; J: TRBJ2-1; size: NA; DNA: TGTGCCAGCAGTCCACGCGGGCCGTACAATGAGCAGTTCTTC; CDR3: CASSPRGPYNEQFF
D: NA; V: TRBV30; J: TRBJ1-2; size: NA; DNA: TGTGCCTGGAGTGCGGTATATGGCTACACCTTC; CDR3: CAWSAVYGYTF
D: TRBD2; V: TRBV7-2; J: TRBJ2-7; size: NA; DNA: TGTGCCAGCAGCTTGGGACTAGTTGACGAGCAGTACTTC; CDR3: CASSLGLVDEQYF
D: NA; V: TRBV6-5; J: TRBJ2-1; size: NA; DNA: TGTGCCAGCAGTTCCTTCAGGAGGCGCGGGGTTGAGCAGTTCTTC; CDR3: CASSSFRRRGVEQFF
D: NA; V: TRBV20-1; J: TRBJ1-2; size: NA; DNA: TGCAGTGCGAATCAGGGTTATGGCTACACCTTC; CDR3: CSANQGYGYTF
D: NA; V: TRBV25-1; J: TRBJ1-2; size: NA; DNA: TGTGCCAGCAGTCGCGGAACTAACTATGGCTACACCTTC; CDR3: CASSRGTNYGYTF
D: TRBD2; V: TRBV30; J: TRBJ2-1; size: NA; DNA: TGTATGAGCGGGAGAGGTTACAATGAGCAGTTCTTC; CDR3: CMSGRGYNEQFF
D: TRBD2; V: TRBV27; J: TRBJ2-7; size: NA; DNA: TGTGCCAGCAGTTCCTTCTCTAGCGGGAGTTATGAGCAGTACTTC; CDR3: CASSSFSSGSYEQYF
D: NA; V: TRBV4-1; J: TRBJ1-4; size: NA; DNA: TGCGCCAGCAGCCTTCTCATAGGTAGTAATGAAAAACTGTTTTTT; CDR3: CASSLLIGSNEKLFF
D: NA; V: TRBV4-3; J: TRBJ2-7; size: NA; DNA: TGCGCCAGCAGCCAAGGGGGGAACGCCAGGGTCGAGCAGTACTTC; CDR3: CASSQGGNARVEQYF
D: NA; V: TRBV11-2; J: TRBJ1-1; size: NA; DNA: TGTGCCAGCAGCTTAACAGGGATTGACACTGAAGCTTTCTTT; CDR3: CASSLTGIDTEAFF
D: NA; V: TRBV18; J: TRBJ1-1; size: NA; DNA: TGTGCCAGCTCACCGAACCAGGGTGACACTGAAGCTTTCTTT; CDR3: CASSPNQGDTEAFF
D: NA; V: TRBV18; J: TRBJ2-7; size: NA; DNA: TGTGCCAGCCGGGGGACGAGCTACGAGCAGTACTTC; CDR3: CASRGTSYEQYF
D: NA; V: TRBV28; J: TRBJ2-1; size: NA; DNA: TGTGCCAGCAGTTTATCGGCCGAACTAGCTTATGAGCAGTTCTTC; CDR3: CASSLSAELAYEQFF
D: NA; V: TRBV29-1; J: TRBJ2-7; size: NA; DNA: TGCAGCGTTGAGGCCCCAGGGAAGTATGAGCAGTACTTC; CDR3: CSVEAPGKYEQYF
D: TRBD1; V: TRBV27; J: TRBJ2-1; size: NA; DNA: TGTGCCAGCAGGCCACTCGACAGGGCCCATGAGCAGTTCTTC; CDR3: CASRPLDRAHEQFF